This TCR beta chain appears in the sequencing data of a study of cytomegalovirus exposure and HLA in healthy donors. The CDR3 consists of 16 residues. Germline V lookup: CDR1 MGHRA, CDR2 YSYEKL. The germline V and J ends were trimmed by 4 bases and 0 bases, with 10 bases remaining between them. Use of 60 Vbeta and 13 Jbeta primers characterized the PCR. Profiled with immunoSEQ multiplex PCR; TCRdb holds only in-frame clones, not every one. The sample consists of 150,000 to 200,000 clones, 85% of them appearing once. What was sequenced was PBMCs. The sequence came from a boy aged 2 to 10 in good health and CMV-seronegative. J is TRBJ1-6 and V is TRBV4-1; no clear D. The CDR3 region has the DNA TGCGCCAGCAGCCCCGGGAGTTACTCCTATAATTCACCCCTCCACTTT. This gives the protein CASSPGSYSYNSPLHF.